This TCR beta chain was sequenced for a study of CD8 T cells in Susac syndrome. Random hexamers served to reverse transcribe roughly 0.45 to 1 ug RNA. Amplification of the TCR beta CDR3 was carried out by immunoSEQ multiplex PCR, which spanned a total of 54 Vbeta and 13 Jbeta segments. Each CDR3 protein gets one entry after TCRdb re-called the immunoSEQ multiplex PCR reads with MiXCR. The table has 180,000 or so distinct CDR3 sequences, around 94% seen once. This TCR derives from a human donor in good health. Sequencing input: CD4+ T cells from PBMCs.

The CDR3 loop is CASSTGQPGVGSYTF. The CDR3 DNA reads as TGTGCCAGCTCAACGGGACAGCCAGGTGTCGGGAGCTACACCTTC. The V and J genes are TRBV18 and TRBJ1-2, with 7 bases identical to TRBD1. The CDR3 extends over 15 amino acids. Per the germline V gene, CDR1 is KGHSH and CDR2 is LQKENI. With 5 bases clipped from V and 9 bases from J, the junction kept 15 bases outside the gene matches.